The 14 T cell receptor beta chains presented below share a single source sample, sequenced in a study of cytomegalovirus exposure and HLA in healthy donors (dated by TCRdb to 2016 to 2017). Libraries came from the immunoSEQ multiplex PCR assay. A mixture of 60 forward primers for TCR Vbeta segments and 13 reverse primers for TCR Jbeta segments was used in the multiplex PCR. Held by TCRdb, this immuneACCESS table contains in-frame sequences only and omits some clones. Under half of the omission traces to an unresolved V gene where checked; the cause of the rest is unknown. This sample gives approximately 150,000 clones in total; about 80% of them show up just once. The biggest ten clones account for approximately 1.3% of the sample. What was sequenced was PBMCs. The receptor source for this set is a man between 25 and 39 years old in good health and CMV-seronegative.

This clone occurred a few times. The gene calls are TRBV6-5 and TRBJ1-5; D may be TRBD1 (6 bases). Germline CDR1 and CDR2: MNHEY and SVGAGI. CDR3 length: 15 residues. The V end lost 2 bases, the J end lost 3 bases, and 11 bases lay between the germline ends. CDR3 coding DNA: TGTGCCAGCAGTTACACTCAGGGGACCAATCAGCCCCAGCATTTT. Translated, it gives CASSYTQGTNQPQHF.

The rearrangement links TRBV28 to TRBJ2-2; TRBD2 is a possible D gene (6 bases). V lost 4 bases, J lost 6 bases, and 12 bases lay in between. The CDR3 covers 14 residues. From germline, CDR1 is MDHEN and CDR2 SYDVKM. The CDR3, as DNA: TGTGCCAGCAGTTCACGACTAGTGCCCGGGGAGCTGTTTTTT. It yields the protein CASSSRLVPGELFF.

V usage is TRBV28 and J usage is TRBJ2-2, with D hard to call. Trimming cost V 8 bases and J 0 bases, with 10 bases left between them. The germline gives CDR1 MDHEN, CDR2 SYDVKM. The CDR3 spans 14 residues. CDR3 in DNA: TGTGCCAGCGAGGAACATGCGAACACCGGGGAGCTGTTTTTT. Translation gives CASEEHANTGELFF.

This chain links TRBV9 with TRBJ2-1; possibly TRBD2 for D (6 bases). The CDR3 has 15 residues. Germline loops: CDR1 SGDLS, CDR2 YYNGEE. Between the trimmed V and J ends, which lost 0 bases and 2 bases, there was a span of 9 bases. CDR3 sequence: CASSVDGSPYNEQFF. The DNA for the CDR3 is TGTGCCAGCAGCGTAGACGGGAGTCCCTACAATGAGCAGTTCTTC. Together with reference TRBV9 and TRBJ2-1, the CDR3 gives the full variable domain: DSGVTQTPKHLITATGQRVTLRCSPRSGDLSVYWYQQSLDQGLQFLIQYYNGEERAKGNILERFSAQQFPDLHSELNLSSLELGDSALYFCASSVDGSPYNEQFFGPGTRLTVL.

The chain uses TRBV19 and TRBJ2-1; D might be TRBD1 (6 bases). V lost 1 base and J 0 bases, leaving 19 bases between the germline ends. The CDR3 has 19 amino acids. Germline assignment: CDR1 LNHDA and CDR2 SQIVND (reference sequence). For the CDR3, the DNA is TGTGCCAGTAGTATAGTGCCAGGGGCCTACAATTACTCCTACAATGAGCAGTTCTTC. Amino acids: CASSIVPGAYNYSYNEQFF.

The chain carries TRBV4-3 and TRBJ2-7; 10 bases are a match to TRBD2. This CDR3 is 16 amino acids long. The ends lost 3 bases at V and 5 bases at J; junction bases unmatched: 10. Germline CDR1 LGHNA, CDR2 YSLEER. The CDR3 DNA is TGCGCCAGCAGCCAGGCCCGGGGGACTAGCGTCCACGAGCAGTACTTC. It yields the protein CASSQARGTSVHEQYF.

The chain links TRBV10-1 to TRBJ2-1; TRBD1 aligns across 9 bases. V gave up 3 bases and J gave up 6 bases; unmatched junction bases: 3. Germline CDR1 is WNHNN and CDR2 is SYGVQD (reference sequence). The CDR3 is 14 amino acids. The CDR3 nucleotides are TGCGCCAGCAGTGATGGACAGGGGAGCAATGAGCAGTTCTTC. Protein: CASSDGQGSNEQFF.

This rearrangement joins TRBV9 to TRBJ2-7; possible D gene TRBD1, 6 bases. Per the germline V gene, CDR1 is SGDLS and CDR2 is YYNGEE. V shed 4 bases and J shed 2 bases, with 10 bases lying between them. This CDR3 has 13 amino acids. The CDR3 DNA follows: TGTGCCAGCAGCCCAGGGGAAACCTACGAGCAGTACTTC. Translation: CASSPGETYEQYF.

The rearrangement links TRBV15 to TRBJ2-2, with TRBD2 matching 14 bases. J lost 3 bases, V lost 5 bases, and 5 bases had no gene match. CDR3 length: 17 amino acids. The V gene's germline CDR1 is LNHNV and CDR2 YYDKDF (reference sequence). The CDR3 protein is CATSRLAGGPDTGELFF. The CDR3 bases are TGTGCCACCAGCCGACTAGCGGGGGGGCCGGACACCGGGGAGCTGTTTTTT.

This sequence joins TRBV6-5 and TRBJ1-2, with D perhaps matching TRBD1 (5 bases). The CDR3 loop spans 15 amino acids. Trimming shortened V by 6 bases and J by 2 bases, and 16 bases separated the two germline ends. CDR1 MNHEY and CDR2 SVGAGI come from the germline V gene. Here the CDR3 reads CASSLSLQANYGYTF. CDR3 sequence (DNA): TGTGCCAGCAGCCTCAGTCTACAGGCGAACTATGGCTACACCTTC.

The J gene is TRBJ2-2, the V gene TRBV7-9; TRBD1 might be the D (5 bases). V gave up 7 bases and J gave up 0 bases, with 9 bases separating them. Germline V gene sequence: CDR1 SEHNR, CDR2 FQNEAQ (reference sequence). This CDR3 is 14 amino acids long. CDR3 in amino acids: CASKPDTNTGELFF. The CDR3 DNA reads as TGTGCCAGCAAGCCGGACACGAACACCGGGGAGCTGTTTTTT.

V usage is TRBV5-8 and J usage is TRBJ2-5; tentatively, D is TRBD2 (5 bases). The CDR3 is 15 residues long. The V gene's germline CDR1 is SGHTS and CDR2 YDEGEE. Trimming stripped 8 bases from V and 5 bases from J, with 22 bases between. CDR3 DNA sequence: TGTGCCAGTAGCCCTAATAGGGTCTCGGGGGAGACCCAGTACTTC. It translates to CASSPNRVSGETQYF.

In its sample, this clone was seen a few times. The chain employs TRBV6-4 and TRBJ2-5, with TRBD2 identical over 10 bases. The length of the CDR3 is 14 residues. With V trimmed by 3 bases and J by 5 bases, 3 bases remained unmatched. Germline V gene lookup returns CDR1 MRHNA and CDR2 SNTAGT. CDR3 loop: CASSELAGDETQYF. Written as DNA, the CDR3 is TGTGCCAGCAGTGAGCTAGCGGGAGATGAGACCCAGTACTTC.

The chain uses TRBV18 and TRBJ2-7; 7 bases map to TRBD1. Germline V gene sequence: CDR1 KGHSH, CDR2 LQKENI. The CDR3 has 15 residues. J was trimmed by 0 bases and V by 3 bases; bases with no gene match: 5. CDR3 residues: CASSPTGTASYEQYF. As DNA, the CDR3 is TGTGCCAGCTCACCCACCGGGACAGCCTCCTACGAGCAGTACTTC.